This entry features one TCR beta chain sequence. This entry belongs to a study of blood T cell repertoires in COVID-19. The length of the CDR3 is 13 residues. CDR1 is LGHDT and CDR2 is YNNKEL in the germline V gene (reference sequence). V was cut by 4 bases and J by 4 bases, with 11 bases left in between. Sequencing used immunoSEQ multiplex PCR; TCRdb keeps in-frame clones, though not all of them. The profile covers 75,000 to 95,000 clones, with 85% to 90% appearing a single time and around 1.1% taken by the ten largest. This sequence originates from a human donor in a cohort sampled during active COVID-19. Material: peripheral blood. V usage is TRBV3-1 (or the pseudogene TRBV3-2) and J usage is TRBJ2-7; no reliable D call. The CDR3 loop reads CASSLGRGYEQYF. In DNA form, the CDR3 reads TGTGCCAGCAGCCTAGGCCGCGGTTACGAGCAGTACTTC.